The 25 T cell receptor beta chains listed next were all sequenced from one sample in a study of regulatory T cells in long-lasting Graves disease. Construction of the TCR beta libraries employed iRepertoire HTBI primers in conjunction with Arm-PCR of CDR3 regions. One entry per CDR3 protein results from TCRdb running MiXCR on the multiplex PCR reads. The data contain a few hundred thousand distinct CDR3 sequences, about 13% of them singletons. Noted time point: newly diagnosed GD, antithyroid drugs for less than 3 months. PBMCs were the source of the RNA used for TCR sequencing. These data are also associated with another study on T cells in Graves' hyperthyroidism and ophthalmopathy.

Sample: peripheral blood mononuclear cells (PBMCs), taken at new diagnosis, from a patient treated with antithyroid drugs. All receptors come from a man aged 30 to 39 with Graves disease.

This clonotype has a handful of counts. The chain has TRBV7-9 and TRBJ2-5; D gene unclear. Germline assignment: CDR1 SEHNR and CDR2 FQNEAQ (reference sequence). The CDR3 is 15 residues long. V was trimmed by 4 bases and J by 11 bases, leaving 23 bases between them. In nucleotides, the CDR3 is TGTGCCAGCAGCTCTGACCTTAGCTCCTACAATGAGCAGTACTTC. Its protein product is CASSSDLSSYNEQYF.

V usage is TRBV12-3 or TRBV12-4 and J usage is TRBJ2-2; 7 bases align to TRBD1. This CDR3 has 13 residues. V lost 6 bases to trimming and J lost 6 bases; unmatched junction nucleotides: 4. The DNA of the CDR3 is TGTGCCAGCAGACCAGGGGGACCCGGGGAGCTGTTTTTT. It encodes CASRPGGPGELFF.

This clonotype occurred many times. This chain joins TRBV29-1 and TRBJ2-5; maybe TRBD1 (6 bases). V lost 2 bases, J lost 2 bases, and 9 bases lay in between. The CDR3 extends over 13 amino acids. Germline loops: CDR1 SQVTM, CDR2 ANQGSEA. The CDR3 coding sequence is TGCAGCGTTGAAACAAGGGGGCAAGAGACCCAGTACTTC. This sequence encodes CSVETRGQETQYF.

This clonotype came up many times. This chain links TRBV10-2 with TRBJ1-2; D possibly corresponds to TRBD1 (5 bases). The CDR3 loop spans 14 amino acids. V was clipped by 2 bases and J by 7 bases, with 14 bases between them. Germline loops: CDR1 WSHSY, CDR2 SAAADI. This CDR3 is CASSEIGDLSGYTF. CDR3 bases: TGCGCCAGCAGTGAGATAGGGGATTTGAGTGGCTACACCTTC.

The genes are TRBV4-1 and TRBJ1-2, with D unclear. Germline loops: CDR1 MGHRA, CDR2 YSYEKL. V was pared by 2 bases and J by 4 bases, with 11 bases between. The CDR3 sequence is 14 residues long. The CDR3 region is CASSQTRTSYGYTF. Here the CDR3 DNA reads TGCGCCAGCAGCCAAACCCGGACCAGCTATGGCTACACCTTC.

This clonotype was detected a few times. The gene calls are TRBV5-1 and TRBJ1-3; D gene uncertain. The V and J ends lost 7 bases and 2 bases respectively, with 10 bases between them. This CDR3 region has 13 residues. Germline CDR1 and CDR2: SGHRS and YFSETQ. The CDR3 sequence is CASQDFAGNTIYF. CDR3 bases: TGCGCCAGCCAAGACTTCGCTGGAAACACCATATATTTT.

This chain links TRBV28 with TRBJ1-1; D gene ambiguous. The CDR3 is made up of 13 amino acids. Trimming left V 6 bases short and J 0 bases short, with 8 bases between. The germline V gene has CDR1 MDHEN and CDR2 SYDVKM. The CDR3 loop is CASSRSLNTEAFF. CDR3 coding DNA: TGTGCCAGCAGCCGCAGTCTGAACACTGAAGCTTTCTTT. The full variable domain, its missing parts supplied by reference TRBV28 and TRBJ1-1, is DVKVTQSSRYLVKRTGEKVFLECVQDMDHENMFWYRQDPGLGLRLIYFSYDVKMKEKGDIPEGYSVSREKKERFSLILESASTNQTSMYLCASSRSLNTEAFFGQGTRLTVV.

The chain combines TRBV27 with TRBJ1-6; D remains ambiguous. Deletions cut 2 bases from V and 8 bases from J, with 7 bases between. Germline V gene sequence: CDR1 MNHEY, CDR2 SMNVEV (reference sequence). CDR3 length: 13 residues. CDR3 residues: CASSLQVDSPLHF. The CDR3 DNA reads TGTGCCAGCAGTTTACAGGTTGATTCACCCCTCCACTTT.

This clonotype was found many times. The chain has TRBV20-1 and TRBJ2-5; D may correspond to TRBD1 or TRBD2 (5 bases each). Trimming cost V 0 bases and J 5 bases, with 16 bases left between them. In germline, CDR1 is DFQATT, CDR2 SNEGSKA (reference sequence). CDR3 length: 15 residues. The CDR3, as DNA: TGCAGTGCTAGAGATTTTGGGGGAGATGAGGAGACCCAGTACTTC. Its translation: CSARDFGGDEETQYF.

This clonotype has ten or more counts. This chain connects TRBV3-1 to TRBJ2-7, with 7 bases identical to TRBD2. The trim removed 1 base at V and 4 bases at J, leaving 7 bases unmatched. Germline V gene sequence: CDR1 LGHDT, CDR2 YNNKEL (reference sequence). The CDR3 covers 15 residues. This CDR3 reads CASSQAPAGRYEQYF. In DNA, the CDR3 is TGTGCCAGCAGCCAAGCGCCAGCGGGAAGGTACGAGCAGTACTTC.

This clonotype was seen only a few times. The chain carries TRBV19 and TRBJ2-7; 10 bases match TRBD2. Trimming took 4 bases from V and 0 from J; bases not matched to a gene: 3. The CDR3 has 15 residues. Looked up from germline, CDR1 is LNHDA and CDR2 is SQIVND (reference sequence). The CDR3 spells CASSKASGSSYEQYF. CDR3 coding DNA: TGTGCCAGTAGTAAAGCTAGCGGGAGCTCCTACGAGCAGTACTTC. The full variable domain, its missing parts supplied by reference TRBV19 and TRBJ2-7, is DGGITQSPKYLFRKEGQNVTLSCEQNLNHDAMYWYRQDPGQGLRLIYYSQIVNDFQKGDIAEGYSVSREKKESFPLTVTSAQKNPTAFYLCASSKASGSSYEQYFGPGTRLTVT.

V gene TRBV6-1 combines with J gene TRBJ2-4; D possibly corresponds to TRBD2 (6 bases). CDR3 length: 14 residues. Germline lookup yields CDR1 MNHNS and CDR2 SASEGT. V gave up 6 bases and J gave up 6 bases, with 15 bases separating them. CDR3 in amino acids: CASSRGGGGNIQYF. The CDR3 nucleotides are TGTGCCAGCAGCCGGGGAGGTGGGGGAAACATTCAGTACTTC.

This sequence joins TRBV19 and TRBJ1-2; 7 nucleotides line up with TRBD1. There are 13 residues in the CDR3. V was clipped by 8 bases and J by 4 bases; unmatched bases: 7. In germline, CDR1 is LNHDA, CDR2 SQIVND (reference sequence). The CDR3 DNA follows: TGTGCCAGTCAGACCCGGACAGGCTATGGCTACACCTTC. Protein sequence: CASQTRTGYGYTF. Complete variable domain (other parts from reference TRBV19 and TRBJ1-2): DGGITQSPKYLFRKEGQNVTLSCEQNLNHDAMYWYRQDPGQGLRLIYYSQIVNDFQKGDIAEGYSVSREKKESFPLTVTSAQKNPTAFYLCASQTRTGYGYTFGSGTRLTVV.

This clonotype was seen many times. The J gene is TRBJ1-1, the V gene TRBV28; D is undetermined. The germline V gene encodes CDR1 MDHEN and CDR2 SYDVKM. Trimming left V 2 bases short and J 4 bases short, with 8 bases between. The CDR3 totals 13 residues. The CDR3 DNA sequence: TGTGCCAGCAGTTTAAGGGCGAGCACTGAAGCTTTCTTT. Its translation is CASSLRASTEAFF.

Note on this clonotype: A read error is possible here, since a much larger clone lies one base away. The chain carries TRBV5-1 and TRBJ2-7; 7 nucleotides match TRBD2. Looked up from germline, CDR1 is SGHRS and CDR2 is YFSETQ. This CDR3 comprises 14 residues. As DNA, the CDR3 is TGCGCCAACAGCTTTAGCGGGCCCACCTACGAGCAGTACTTC. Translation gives CANSFSGPTYEQYF.

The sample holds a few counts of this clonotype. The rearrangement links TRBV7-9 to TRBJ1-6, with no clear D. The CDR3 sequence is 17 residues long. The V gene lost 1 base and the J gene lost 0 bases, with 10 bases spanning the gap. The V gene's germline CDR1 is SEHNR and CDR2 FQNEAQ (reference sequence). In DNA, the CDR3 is TGTGCCAGCAGCTTAGTCCCCTTTTCCTCCTATAATTCACCCCTCCACTTT. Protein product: CASSLVPFSSYNSPLHF. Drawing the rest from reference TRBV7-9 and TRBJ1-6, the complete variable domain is DTGVSQNPRHKITKRGQNVTFRCDPISEHNRLYWYRQTLGQGPEFLTYFQNEAQLEKSRLLSDRFSAERPKGSFSTLEIQRTEQGDSAMYLCASSLVPFSSYNSPLHFGNGTRLTVT.

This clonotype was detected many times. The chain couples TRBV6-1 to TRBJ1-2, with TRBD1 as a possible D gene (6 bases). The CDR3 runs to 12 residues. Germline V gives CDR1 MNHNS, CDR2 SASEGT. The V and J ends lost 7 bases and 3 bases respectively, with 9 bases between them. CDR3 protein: CASTNRDYGYTF. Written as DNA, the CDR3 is TGTGCCAGCACAAACAGGGACTATGGCTACACCTTC.

The CDR3 sequence is CASSPDWTGELFF. For the CDR3, the DNA is TGTGCCAGCAGTCCCGATTGGACCGGGGAGCTGTTTTTT. The genes are TRBV12-3 or TRBV12-4 and TRBJ2-2; no clear D gene. The length of the CDR3 is 13 residues. V lost 5 bases and J 5 bases, leaving 9 bases between the germline ends.

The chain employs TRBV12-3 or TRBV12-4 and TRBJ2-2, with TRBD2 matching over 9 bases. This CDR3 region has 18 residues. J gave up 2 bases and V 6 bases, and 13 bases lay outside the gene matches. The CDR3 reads CASSLVLLSGSNTGELFF. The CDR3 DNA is TGTGCCAGCAGCTTGGTCCTTCTTAGCGGGAGCAACACCGGGGAGCTGTTTTTT.

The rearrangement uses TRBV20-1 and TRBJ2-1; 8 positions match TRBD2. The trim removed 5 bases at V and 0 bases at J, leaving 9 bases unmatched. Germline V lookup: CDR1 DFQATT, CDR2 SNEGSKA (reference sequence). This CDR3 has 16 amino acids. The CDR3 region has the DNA TGCAGTGCTCCGCCTGGCGGGAGGACCTCCTACAATGAGCAGTTCTTC. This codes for CSAPPGGRTSYNEQFF.

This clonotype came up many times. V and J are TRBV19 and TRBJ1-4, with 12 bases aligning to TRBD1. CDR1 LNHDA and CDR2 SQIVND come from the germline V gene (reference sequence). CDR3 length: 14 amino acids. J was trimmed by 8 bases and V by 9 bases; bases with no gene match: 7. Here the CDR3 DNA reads TGTGCCAGCAGCCCCGGGACAGGGGGCGAAAAACTGTTTTTT. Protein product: CASSPGTGGEKLFF. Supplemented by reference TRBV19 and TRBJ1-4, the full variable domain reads DGGITQSPKYLFRKEGQNVTLSCEQNLNHDAMYWYRQDPGQGLRLIYYSQIVNDFQKGDIAEGYSVSREKKESFPLTVTSAQKNPTAFYLCASSPGTGGEKLFFGSGTQLSVL.

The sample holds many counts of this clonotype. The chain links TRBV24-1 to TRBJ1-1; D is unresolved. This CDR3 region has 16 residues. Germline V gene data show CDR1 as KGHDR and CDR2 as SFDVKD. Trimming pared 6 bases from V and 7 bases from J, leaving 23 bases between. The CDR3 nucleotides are TGTGCCACCAGTACTACGGTCAGAAGGCTTGATAATGAAGCTTTCTTT. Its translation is CATSTTVRRLDNEAFF.

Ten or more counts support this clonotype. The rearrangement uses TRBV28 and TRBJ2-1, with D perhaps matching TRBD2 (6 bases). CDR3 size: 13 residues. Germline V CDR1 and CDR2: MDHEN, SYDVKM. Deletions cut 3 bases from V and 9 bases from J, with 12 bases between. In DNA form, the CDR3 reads TGTGCCAGCAGTTTGGGGGGAAGTAGTGAGCAGTTCTTC. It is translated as CASSLGGSSEQFF.

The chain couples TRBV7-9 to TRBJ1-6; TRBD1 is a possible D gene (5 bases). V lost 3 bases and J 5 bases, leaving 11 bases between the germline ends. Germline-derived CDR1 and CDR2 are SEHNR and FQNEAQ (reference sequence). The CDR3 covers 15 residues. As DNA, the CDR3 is TGTGCCAGCAGCTTTTCAGGGTTGAATAATTCACCCCTCCACTTT. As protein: CASSFSGLNNSPLHF.

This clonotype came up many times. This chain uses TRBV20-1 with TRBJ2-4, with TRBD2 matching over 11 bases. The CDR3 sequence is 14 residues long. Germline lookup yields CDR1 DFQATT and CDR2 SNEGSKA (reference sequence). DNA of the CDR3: TGCGGGACTAGCGGAGGACTAGCCAAAAACATTCAGTACTTC. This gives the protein CGTSGGLAKNIQYF.